This paragraph reports one TCR beta chain. The target antigen is unknown. These data originate in a study of cytomegalovirus exposure and HLA in healthy donors. PCR amplification relied on 60 Vbeta primers (plus 13 Jbeta primers). The data were produced by immunoSEQ multiplex PCR, yet TCRdb's version contains in-frame clones alone and is incomplete. The sample has around 130,000 clones, 70% to 85% seen once; the top ten hold roughly 2.5%. Study findings and constraints: Some segments of the V type, notably TRBV6-2 and TRBV6-3, were excluded as indistinguishable. As a later analysis showed, a missense DCLRE1C variant was linked to trimming of TCR beta V- and J-genes.

The CDR3 consists of 15 residues. Germline V lookup: CDR1 SGHRS, CDR2 YFSETQ. V lost 1 base and J lost 3, with 14 bases in between. This clonotype originated in a man aged 50-59 years in good health and CMV-seronegative. The sample comprised PBMCs. The rearrangement uses TRBV5-1 and TRBJ2-7; TRBD1 is a possible D gene (6 bases). CDR3 protein: CASSLKVTGGYEQYF. CDR3 DNA sequence: TGCGCCAGCAGCTTGAAGGTGACAGGCGGCTACGAGCAGTACTTC. The full variable domain, completed using reference TRBV5-1 and TRBJ2-7, is KAGVTQTPRYLIKTRGQQVTLSCSPISGHRSVSWYQQTPGQGLQFLFEYFSETQRNKGNFPGRFSGRQFSNSRSEMNVSTLELGDSALYLCASSLKVTGGYEQYFGPGTRLTVT.